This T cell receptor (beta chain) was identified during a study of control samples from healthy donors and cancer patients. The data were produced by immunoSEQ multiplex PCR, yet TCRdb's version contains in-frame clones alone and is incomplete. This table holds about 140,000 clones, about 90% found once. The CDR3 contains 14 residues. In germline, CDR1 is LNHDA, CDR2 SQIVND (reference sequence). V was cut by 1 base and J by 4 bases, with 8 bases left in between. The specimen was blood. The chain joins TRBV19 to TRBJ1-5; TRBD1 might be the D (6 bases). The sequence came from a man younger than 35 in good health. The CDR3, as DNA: TGTGCCAGTAGTATAGCACAGGGAAATCAGCCCCAGCATTTT. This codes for CASSIAQGNQPQHF.